This T cell receptor beta chain stems from a study of blood T cell repertoires in COVID-19 (dated by TCRdb to the early 2020s). About the full investigation: The collaborator samples originated in the United States, Italy and Spain and spanned the acute and convalescent phases of COVID-19. The material from the prospective study consisted of cDNA or gDNA derived from T cells, B-cell-depleted T cells, or PBMCs. A de-identified subject ID, COVID-19 status, age in years and sex were almost always included in the sample metadata. Where available, HLA class I and class II types were obtained from metadata supplied by the sample provider rather than from assay-based typing. Deeply sampled blood TCRbeta repertoires from subjects exposed to, actively infected with, or recovered from COVID-19 were included in the dataset. The repertoires were released in a freely available public database meant as a resource for research on the immune response to SARS-CoV-2. The samples were drawn from the first 160 participants of the ongoing ImmuneRACE study and from over 950 subjects provided by 6 global collaborators.

Note on this clone: Its antigen is not yet known. The sample holds no much larger clone one base away, and base qualities are not on file.

Findings and caveats that apply to the study as a whole: The amount of clinical and demographic metadata varied by source and participant and was provided uncurated.

Relative to germline, V is 4 bases shorter and J is 0 bases shorter, with 15 bases between their ends. The germline V gene (reference sequence) yields PRHDT for CDR1 and FYEKMQ for CDR2. There are 16 amino acids in the CDR3, from cysteine to phenylalanine inclusive. CDR3 DNA only is kept here, 48 bases in frame from base 1. The immunoSEQ Assay, a bias-controlled multiplex PCR, was used to amplify TCRbeta CDR3 regions from genomic DNA. Processing in the source paper ran as follows. Within the assay, amplification of reference gene primers was used to estimate how many nucleated cells each sample contained. Sequence reads were collapsed and filtered to measure the absolute abundance of every unique TCRbeta CDR3 rearrangement. For each sample, productive Simpson clonality was calculated as the square root of Simpson's diversity index across productive rearrangements. The immuneACCESS repertoire file appears here via TCRdb, limited to in-frame rearrangements. These files lack a portion of the clones; in checked studies, under half of the deficit traces to unresolved V genes, and the cause of the others is not known. That table gives V, J and clone size, and the DNA gave D and trimming. Counted in this sample were 150,000 or so clones; over 80% of them appeared once. The ten biggest clones cover under 7.5% of the sample.

The collaborating institutions used their own protocols to collect whole blood in K2EDTA tubes. For TCRbeta analysis, collaborators shipped samples as frozen whole blood, isolated PBMCs, or DNA extracted from either of those sample types. Sequenced: peripheral blood. The rearranged chain carries TRBV13 and TRBJ1-1, and the D gene may be TRBD1, 6 bases matching. This sequence originates from a man older than 75 with acute or convalescent COVID-19. This receptor carries the CDR3 CASSSQGLRVNTEAFF. Read as DNA, the sequence is TGTGCCAGCAGCTCACAGGGTTTAAGAGTGAACACTGAAGCTTTCTTT.